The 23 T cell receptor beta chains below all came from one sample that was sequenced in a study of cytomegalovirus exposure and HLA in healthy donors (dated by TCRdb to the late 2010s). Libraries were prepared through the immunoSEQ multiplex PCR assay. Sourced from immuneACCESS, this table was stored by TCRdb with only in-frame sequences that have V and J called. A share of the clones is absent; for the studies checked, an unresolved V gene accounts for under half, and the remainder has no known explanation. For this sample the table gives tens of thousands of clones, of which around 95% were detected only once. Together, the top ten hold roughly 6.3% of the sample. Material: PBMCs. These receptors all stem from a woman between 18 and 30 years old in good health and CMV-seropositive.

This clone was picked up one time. In nucleotides, the CDR3 is TGTGCCAGCAGTTTATCGGTTTACAGGGTGGACACCGGGGAGCTGTTTTTT. This translates into CASSLSVYRVDTGELFF. The chain employs TRBV27 and TRBJ2-2; maybe TRBD1 (6 bases). Germline lookup yields CDR1 MNHEY and CDR2 SMNVEV (reference sequence). Trimming removed 0 bases at V and 3 bases at J, with 14 bases between. The CDR3 covers 17 residues.

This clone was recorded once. Here the CDR3 reads CASSLIAKSNYGYTF. The CDR3 bases are TGTGCCAGCAGCCTTATCGCGAAGTCTAACTATGGCTACACCTTC. V and J are TRBV11-2 and TRBJ1-2; D is ambiguous. This CDR3 has 15 residues. Germline V lookup: CDR1 SGHAT, CDR2 FQNNGV. V was trimmed by 5 bases and J by 0 bases, leaving 13 bases between them.

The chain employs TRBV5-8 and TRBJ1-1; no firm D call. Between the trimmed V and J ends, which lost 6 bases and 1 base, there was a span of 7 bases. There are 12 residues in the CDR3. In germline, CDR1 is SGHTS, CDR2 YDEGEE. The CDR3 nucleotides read TGTGCCAGCACGCTATCGAACACTGAAGCTTTCTTT. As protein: CASTLSNTEAFF.

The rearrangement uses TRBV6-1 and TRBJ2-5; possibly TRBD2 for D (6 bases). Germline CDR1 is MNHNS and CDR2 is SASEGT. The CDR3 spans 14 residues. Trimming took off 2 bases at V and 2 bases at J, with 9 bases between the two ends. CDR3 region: CASSEREVQETQYF. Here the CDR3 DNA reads TGTGCCAGCAGTGAAAGGGAGGTACAAGAGACCCAGTACTTC.

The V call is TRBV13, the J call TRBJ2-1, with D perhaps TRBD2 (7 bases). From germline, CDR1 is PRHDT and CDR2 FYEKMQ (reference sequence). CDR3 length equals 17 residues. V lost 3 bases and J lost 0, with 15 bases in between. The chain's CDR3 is CASSLGGGGSSYNEQFF. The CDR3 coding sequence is TGTGCCAGCAGCTTGGGAGGCGGGGGCTCCTCCTACAATGAGCAGTTCTTC.

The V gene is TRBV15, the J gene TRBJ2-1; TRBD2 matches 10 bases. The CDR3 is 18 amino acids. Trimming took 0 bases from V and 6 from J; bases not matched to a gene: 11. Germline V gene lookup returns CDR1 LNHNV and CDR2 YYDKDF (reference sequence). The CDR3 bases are TGTGCCACCAGCAGAGATGGGAGCGGGAGGGCCGGGGGCAATGAGCAGTTCTTC. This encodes CATSRDGSGRAGGNEQFF.

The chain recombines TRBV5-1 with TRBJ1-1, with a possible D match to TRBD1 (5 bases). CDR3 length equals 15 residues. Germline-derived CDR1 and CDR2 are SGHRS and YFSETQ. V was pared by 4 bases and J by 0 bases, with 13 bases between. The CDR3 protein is CASSAHGGVNTEAFF. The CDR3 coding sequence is TGCGCCAGCAGCGCTCACGGGGGGGTGAACACTGAAGCTTTCTTT.

In nucleotides, the CDR3 is TGTGCCAGCAGCTTCAAACAGGGTGGGAACACTGAAGCTTTCTTT. Translation: CASSFKQGGNTEAFF. The rearrangement uses TRBV7-9 and TRBJ1-1; TRBD1 is a possible D gene (6 bases). Germline CDR1 and CDR2: SEHNR and FQNEAQ (reference sequence). Deletions cut 3 bases from V and 1 base from J, with 12 bases between. This CDR3 is 15 amino acids long.

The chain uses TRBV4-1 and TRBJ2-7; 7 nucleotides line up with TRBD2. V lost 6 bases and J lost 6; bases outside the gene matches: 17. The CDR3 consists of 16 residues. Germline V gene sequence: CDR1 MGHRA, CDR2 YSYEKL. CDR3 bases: TGCGCCAGCAGGAACGAACGCGGCGGGAGTGCGGGCGAGCAGTACTTC. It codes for CASRNERGGSAGEQYF.

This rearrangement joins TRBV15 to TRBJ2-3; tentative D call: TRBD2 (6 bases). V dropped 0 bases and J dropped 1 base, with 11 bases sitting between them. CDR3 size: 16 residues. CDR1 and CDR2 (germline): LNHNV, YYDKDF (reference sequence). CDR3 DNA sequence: TGTGCCACCAGCAGAGATGCCGGCGGGGGCACAGATACGCAGTATTTT. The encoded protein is CATSRDAGGGTDTQYF.

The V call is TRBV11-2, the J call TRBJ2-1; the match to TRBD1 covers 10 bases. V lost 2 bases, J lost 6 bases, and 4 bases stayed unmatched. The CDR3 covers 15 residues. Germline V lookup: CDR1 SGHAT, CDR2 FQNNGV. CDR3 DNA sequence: TGTGCCAGCAGCTTATCCGGGACAGGGGTCAATGAGCAGTTCTTC. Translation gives CASSLSGTGVNEQFF.

CDR3 in amino acids: CASSPRGYEQYF. The CDR3 nucleotides read TGTGCCAGCAGTCCGAGAGGCTACGAGCAGTACTTC. The chain recombines TRBV6-5 with TRBJ2-7; D uncertain. CDR1 is MNHEY, CDR2 SVGAGI, per germline. The CDR3 runs 12 residues. The V gene lost 5 bases and the J gene lost 3 bases, with 8 bases spanning the gap.

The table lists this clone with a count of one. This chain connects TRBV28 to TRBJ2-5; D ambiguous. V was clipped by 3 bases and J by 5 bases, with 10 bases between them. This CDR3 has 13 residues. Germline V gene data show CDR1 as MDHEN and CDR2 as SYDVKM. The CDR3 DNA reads TGTGCCAGCAGTTTGGGCGCTCGGGAGACCCAGTACTTC. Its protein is CASSLGARETQYF.

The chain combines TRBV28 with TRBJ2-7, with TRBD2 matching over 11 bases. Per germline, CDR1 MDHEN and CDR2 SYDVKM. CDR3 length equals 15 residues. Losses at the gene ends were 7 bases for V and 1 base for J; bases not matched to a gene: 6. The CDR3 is CASTRGLAGSYEQYF. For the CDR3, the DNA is TGTGCCAGCACTCGCGGACTAGCGGGTTCCTACGAGCAGTACTTC.

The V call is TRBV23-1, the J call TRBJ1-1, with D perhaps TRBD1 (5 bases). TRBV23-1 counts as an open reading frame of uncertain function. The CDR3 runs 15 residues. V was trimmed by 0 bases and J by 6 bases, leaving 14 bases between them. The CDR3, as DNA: TGCGCCAGCAGTCAATCACCAGACAGCAGGGCTGAAGCTTTCTTT. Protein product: CASSQSPDSRAEAFF.

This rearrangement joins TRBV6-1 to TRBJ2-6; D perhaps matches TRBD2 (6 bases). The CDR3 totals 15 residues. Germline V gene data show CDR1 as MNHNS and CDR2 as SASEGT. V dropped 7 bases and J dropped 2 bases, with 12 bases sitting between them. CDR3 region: CASNSGVTGANVLTF. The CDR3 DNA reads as TGTGCCAGCAATTCGGGGGTCACTGGGGCCAACGTCCTGACTTTC.

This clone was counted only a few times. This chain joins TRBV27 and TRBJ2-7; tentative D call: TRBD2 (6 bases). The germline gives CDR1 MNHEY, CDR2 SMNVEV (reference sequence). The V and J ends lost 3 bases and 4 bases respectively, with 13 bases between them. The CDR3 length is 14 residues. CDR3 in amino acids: CASSFGRGYYEQYF. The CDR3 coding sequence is TGTGCCAGCAGTTTTGGGCGGGGTTATTACGAGCAGTACTTC.

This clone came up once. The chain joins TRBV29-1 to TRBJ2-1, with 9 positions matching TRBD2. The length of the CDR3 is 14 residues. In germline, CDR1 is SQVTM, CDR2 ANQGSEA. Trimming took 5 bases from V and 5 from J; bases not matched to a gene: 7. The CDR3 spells CSVRSGRSDNEQFF. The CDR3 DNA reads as TGCAGCGTTCGTAGCGGGAGATCCGACAATGAGCAGTTCTTC.

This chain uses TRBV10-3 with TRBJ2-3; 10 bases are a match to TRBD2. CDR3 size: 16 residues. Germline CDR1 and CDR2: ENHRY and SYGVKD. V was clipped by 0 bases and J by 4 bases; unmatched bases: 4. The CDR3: CAISESVAGGSDTQYF. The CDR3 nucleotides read TGTGCCATCAGTGAGTCGGTAGCGGGGGGATCAGATACGCAGTATTTT.

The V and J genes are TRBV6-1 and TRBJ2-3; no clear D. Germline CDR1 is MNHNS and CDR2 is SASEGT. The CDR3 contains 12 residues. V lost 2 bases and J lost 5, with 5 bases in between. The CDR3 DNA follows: TGTGCCAGCAGTGAAACGGGAGATACGCAGTATTTT. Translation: CASSETGDTQYF.

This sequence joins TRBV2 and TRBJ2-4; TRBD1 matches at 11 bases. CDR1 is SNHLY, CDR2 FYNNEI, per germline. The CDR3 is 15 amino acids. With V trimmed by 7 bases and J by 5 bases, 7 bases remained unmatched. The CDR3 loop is CASIKDRGLQNIQYF. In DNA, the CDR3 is TGTGCCAGCATCAAGGACAGGGGGCTTCAAAACATTCAGTACTTC.

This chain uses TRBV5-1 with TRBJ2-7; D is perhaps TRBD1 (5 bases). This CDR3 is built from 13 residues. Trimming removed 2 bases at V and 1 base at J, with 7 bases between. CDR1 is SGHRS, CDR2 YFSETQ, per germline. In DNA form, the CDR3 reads TGCGCCAGCAGCTTCAGACAGTCCTACGAGCAGTACTTC. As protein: CASSFRQSYEQYF.

The CDR3 loop is CASSYTGGQYNEQFF. CDR3 bases: TGTGCCAGCAGTTACACAGGGGGACAGTACAATGAGCAGTTCTTC. V gene TRBV6-5 combines with J gene TRBJ2-1; TRBD1 agrees at 8 bases. The CDR3 extends over 15 amino acids. With 2 bases clipped from V and 4 bases from J, the junction kept 4 bases outside the gene matches. The germline gives CDR1 MNHEY, CDR2 SVGAGI.